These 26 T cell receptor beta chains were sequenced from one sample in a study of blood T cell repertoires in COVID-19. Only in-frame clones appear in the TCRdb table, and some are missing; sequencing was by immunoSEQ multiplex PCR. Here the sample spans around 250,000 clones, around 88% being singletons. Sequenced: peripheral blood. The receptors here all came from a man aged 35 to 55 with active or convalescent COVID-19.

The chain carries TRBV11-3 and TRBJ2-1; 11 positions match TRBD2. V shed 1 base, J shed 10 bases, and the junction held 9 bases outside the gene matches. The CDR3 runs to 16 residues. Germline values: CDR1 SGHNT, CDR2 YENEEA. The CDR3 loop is CASSLGVLAGVREQFF. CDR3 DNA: TGTGCCAGCAGCTTAGGGGTACTAGCGGGGGTCAGGGAGCAGTTCTTC.

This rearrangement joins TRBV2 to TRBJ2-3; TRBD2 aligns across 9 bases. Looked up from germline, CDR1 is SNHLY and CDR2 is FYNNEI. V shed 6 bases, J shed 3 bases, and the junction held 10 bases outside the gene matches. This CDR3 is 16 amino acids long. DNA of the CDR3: TGTGCCAGCAGGGGCTATAGCGGGAGTAGAACAGATACGCAGTATTTT. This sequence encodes CASRGYSGSRTDTQYF.

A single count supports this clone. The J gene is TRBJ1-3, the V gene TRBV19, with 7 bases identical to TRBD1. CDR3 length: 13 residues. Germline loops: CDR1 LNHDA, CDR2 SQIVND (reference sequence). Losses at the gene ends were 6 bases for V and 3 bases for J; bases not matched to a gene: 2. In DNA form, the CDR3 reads TGTGCCAGTAGCAGGGGGTATGGAAACACCATATATTTT. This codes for CASSRGYGNTIYF.

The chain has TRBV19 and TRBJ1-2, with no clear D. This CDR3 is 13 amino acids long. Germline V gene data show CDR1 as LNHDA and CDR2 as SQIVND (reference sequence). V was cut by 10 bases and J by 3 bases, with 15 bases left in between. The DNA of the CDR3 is TGTGCCACCGCTGAGGCAGCCGACTATGGCTACACCTTC. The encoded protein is CATAEAADYGYTF.

For the CDR3, the DNA is TGTGCCACCAGTGATCCCTCTAGCGAATCTAGAGAGACCCAGTACTTC. Translated, it gives CATSDPSSESRETQYF. This chain connects TRBV24-1 to TRBJ2-5; D possibly corresponds to TRBD2 (6 bases). The germline V and J ends were trimmed by 3 bases and 4 bases, with 17 bases remaining between them. Looked up from germline, CDR1 is KGHDR and CDR2 is SFDVKD. This CDR3 contains 16 residues.

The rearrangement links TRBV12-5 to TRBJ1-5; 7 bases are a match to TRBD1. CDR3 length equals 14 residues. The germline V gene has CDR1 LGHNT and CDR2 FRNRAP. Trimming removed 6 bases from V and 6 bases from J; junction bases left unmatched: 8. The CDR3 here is CASGIGQAVQPQHF. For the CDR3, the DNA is TGTGCTAGTGGCATCGGACAGGCCGTTCAGCCCCAGCATTTT. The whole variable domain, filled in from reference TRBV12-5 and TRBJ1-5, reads DARVTQTPRHKVTEMGQEVTMRCQPILGHNTVFWYRQTMMQGLELLAYFRNRAPLDDSGMPKDRFSAEMPDATLATLKIQPSEPRDSAVYFCASGIGQAVQPQHFGDGTRLSIL.

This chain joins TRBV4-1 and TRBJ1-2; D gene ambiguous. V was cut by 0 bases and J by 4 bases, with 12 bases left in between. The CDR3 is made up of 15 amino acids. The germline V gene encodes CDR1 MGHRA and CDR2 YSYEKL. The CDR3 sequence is CASSQDVNGLYGYTF. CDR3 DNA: TGCGCCAGCAGCCAAGACGTCAACGGTCTCTATGGCTACACCTTC.

CDR3 coding DNA: TGTGCCAGTAGTTATGACACCGGGGAGCTGTTTTTT. This encodes CASSYDTGELFF. V and J are TRBV19 and TRBJ2-2; the D is unclear. Germline CDR1 is LNHDA and CDR2 is SQIVND (reference sequence). The CDR3 runs 12 residues. V shed 5 bases and J shed 3 bases, with 4 bases lying between them.

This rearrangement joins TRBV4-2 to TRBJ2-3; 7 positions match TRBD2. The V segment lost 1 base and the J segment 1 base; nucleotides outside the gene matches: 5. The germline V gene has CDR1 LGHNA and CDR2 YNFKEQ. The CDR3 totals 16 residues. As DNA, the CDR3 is TGTGCCAGCAGCCAAGCGGCGGGAGTGGGCACAGATACGCAGTATTTT. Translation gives CASSQAAGVGTDTQYF.

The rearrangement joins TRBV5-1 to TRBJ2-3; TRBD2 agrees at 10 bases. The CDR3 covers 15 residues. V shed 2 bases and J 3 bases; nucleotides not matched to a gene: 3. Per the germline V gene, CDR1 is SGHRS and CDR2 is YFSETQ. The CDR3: CASSLQREGTDTQYF. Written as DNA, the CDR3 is TGCGCCAGCAGCTTACAGCGGGAGGGGACAGATACGCAGTATTTT.

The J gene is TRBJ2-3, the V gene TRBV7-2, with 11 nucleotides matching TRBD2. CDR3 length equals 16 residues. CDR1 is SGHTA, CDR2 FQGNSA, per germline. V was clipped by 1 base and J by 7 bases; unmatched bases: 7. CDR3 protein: CASSLVVAGGPHTQYF. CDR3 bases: TGTGCCAGCAGCTTAGTAGTAGCGGGGGGGCCTCATACGCAGTATTTT.

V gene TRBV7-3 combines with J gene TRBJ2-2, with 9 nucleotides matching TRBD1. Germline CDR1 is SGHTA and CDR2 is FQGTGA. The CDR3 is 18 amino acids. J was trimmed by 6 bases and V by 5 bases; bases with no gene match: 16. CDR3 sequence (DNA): TGTGCCAGCAGCCCTCACCGGGACAGGGTCCCAGGTGCCGGGGAGCTGTTTTTT. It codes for CASSPHRDRVPGAGELFF.

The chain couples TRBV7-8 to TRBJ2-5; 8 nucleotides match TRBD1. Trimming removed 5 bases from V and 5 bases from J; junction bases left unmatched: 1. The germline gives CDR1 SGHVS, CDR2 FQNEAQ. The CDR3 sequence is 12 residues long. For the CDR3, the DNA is TGTGCCAGCAGCCACAGGGGGGAGACCCAGTACTTC. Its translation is CASSHRGETQYF.

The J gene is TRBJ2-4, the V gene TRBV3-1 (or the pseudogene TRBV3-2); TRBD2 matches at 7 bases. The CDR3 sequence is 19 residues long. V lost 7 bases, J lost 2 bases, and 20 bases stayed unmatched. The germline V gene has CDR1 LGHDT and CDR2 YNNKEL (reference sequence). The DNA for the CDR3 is TGTGCCAGCATGGCCTCGGGAGGAGGTCTCGGGAGCCCCAAAAACATTCAGTACTTC. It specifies CASMASGGGLGSPKNIQYF.

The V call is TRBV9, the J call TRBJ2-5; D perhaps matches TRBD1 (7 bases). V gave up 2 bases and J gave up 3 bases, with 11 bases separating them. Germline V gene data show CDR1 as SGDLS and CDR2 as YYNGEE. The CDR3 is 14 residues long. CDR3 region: CASSVAGQKETQYF. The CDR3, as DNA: TGTGCCAGCAGCGTCGCGGGACAGAAAGAGACCCAGTACTTC.

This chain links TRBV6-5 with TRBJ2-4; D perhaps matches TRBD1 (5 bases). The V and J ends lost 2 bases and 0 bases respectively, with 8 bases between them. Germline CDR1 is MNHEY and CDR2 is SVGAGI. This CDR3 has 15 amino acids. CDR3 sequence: CASSYRQGAKNIQYF. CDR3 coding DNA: TGTGCCAGCAGTTACCGTCAGGGAGCCAAAAACATTCAGTACTTC.

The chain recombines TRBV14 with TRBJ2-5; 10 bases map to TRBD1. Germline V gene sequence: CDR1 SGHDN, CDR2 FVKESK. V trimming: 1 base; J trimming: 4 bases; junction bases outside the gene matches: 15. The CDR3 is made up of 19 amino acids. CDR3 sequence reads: CASSQVNPGQGFTRETQYF. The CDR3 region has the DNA TGTGCCAGCAGCCAAGTAAATCCGGGACAGGGGTTTACGAGAGAGACCCAGTACTTC.

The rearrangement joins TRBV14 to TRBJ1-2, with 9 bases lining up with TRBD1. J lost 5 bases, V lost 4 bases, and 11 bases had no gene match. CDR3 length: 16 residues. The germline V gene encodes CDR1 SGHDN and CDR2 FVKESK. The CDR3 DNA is TGTGCCAGCAGCCTTAGGACAGGGGCGTCTTATTATGGCTACACCTTC. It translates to CASSLRTGASYYGYTF. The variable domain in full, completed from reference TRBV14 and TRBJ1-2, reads EAGVTQFPSHSVIEKGQTVTLRCDPISGHDNLYWYRRVMGKEIKFLLHFVKESKQDESGMPNNRFLAERTGGTYSTLKVQPAELEDSGVYFCASSLRTGASYYGYTFGSGTRLTVV.

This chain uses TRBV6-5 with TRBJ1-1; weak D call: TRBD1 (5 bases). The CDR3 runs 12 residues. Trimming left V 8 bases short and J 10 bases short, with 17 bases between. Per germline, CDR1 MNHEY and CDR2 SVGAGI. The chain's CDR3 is CASSLSGEGAFF. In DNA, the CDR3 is TGTGCCAGCTCATTATCGGGGGAGGGAGCTTTCTTT.

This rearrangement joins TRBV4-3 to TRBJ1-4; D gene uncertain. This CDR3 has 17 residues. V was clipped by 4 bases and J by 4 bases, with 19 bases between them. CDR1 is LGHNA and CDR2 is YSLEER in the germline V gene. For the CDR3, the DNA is TGCGCCAGCAGCCCCGGAGAACGACTCCCGGGTAATGAAAAACTGTTTTTT. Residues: CASSPGERLPGNEKLFF.

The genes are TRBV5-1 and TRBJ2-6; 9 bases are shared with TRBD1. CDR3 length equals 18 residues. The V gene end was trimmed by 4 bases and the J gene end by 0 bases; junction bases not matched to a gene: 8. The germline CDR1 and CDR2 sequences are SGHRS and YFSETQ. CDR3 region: CASSSGQGPSSGANVLTF. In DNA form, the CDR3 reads TGCGCCAGCAGCAGCGGACAGGGGCCAAGCTCTGGGGCCAACGTCCTGACTTTC.

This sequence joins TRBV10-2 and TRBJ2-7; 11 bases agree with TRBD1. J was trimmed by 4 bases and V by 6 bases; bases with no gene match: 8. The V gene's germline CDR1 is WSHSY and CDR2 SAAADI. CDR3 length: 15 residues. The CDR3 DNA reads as TGCGCCAGCAGAGAAGGACAGGGGGCTTATTACGAGCAGTACTTC. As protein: CASREGQGAYYEQYF.

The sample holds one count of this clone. CDR3 sequence (DNA): TGTGCCAGCAGCTTAGGGGGGGTCCGGGTAGGCGGCACAGATACGCAGTATTTT. Residues: CASSLGGVRVGGTDTQYF. The chain carries TRBV11-2 and TRBJ2-3, with D tentatively TRBD2 (6 bases). Germline V gene sequence: CDR1 SGHAT, CDR2 FQNNGV. V dropped 1 base and J dropped 1 base, with 18 bases sitting between them. There are 18 residues in the CDR3.

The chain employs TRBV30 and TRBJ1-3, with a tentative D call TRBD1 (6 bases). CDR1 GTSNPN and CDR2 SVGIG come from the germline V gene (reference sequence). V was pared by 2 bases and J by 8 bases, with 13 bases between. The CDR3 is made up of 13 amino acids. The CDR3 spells CAWSRQQGYTIYF. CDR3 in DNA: TGTGCCTGGAGTCGTCAACAGGGCTACACCATATATTTT. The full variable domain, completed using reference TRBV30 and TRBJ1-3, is SQTIHQWPATLVQPVGSPLSLECTVEGTSNPNLYWYRQAAGRGLQLLFYSVGIGQISSEVPQNLSASRPQDRQFILSSKKLLLSDSGFYLCAWSRQQGYTIYFGEGSWLTVV.

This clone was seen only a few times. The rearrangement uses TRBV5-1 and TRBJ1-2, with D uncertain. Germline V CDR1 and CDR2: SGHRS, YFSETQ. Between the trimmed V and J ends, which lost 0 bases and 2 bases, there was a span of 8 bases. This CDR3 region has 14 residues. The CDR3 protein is CASSLAAGNYGYTF. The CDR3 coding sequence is TGCGCCAGCAGCTTGGCCGCGGGGAACTATGGCTACACCTTC.

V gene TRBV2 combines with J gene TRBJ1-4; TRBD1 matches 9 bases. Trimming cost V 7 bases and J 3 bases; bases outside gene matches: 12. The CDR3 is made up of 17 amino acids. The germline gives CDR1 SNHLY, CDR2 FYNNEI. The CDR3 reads CASNLGQGGGPNEKLFF. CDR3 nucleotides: TGTGCCAGCAACCTGGGACAGGGAGGGGGTCCTAATGAAAAACTGTTTTTT.